The source of this TCR beta chain is a study of cytomegalovirus exposure and HLA in healthy donors. Study context: The same platform used for the roughly 610 first-cohort repertoires was also used for the 120 or so validation repertoires, as a later analysis reported.

As for this clone: Its antigen is undetermined.

Among the roughly 120 subjects of the validation cohort, separate from the roughly 670-subject first cohort, were the donors. The CDR3 has 14 residues. V was shortened by 0 bases and J by 3 bases, with 8 bases between the two germline ends. CDR1 GTSNPN and CDR2 SVGIG come from the germline V gene (reference sequence). Study results and limitations: Rare TCR sequences predominated, though certain public TCRs were found in many donors. In the roughly 120 validation repertoires, about 94% of cluster scores exceeded 0, per a later analysis.

Here immunoSEQ multiplex PCR was the method, and the copy in TCRdb shows in-frame clones only, minus some. The sample carries roughly 120,000 clones, roughly 88% recorded once. The rearrangement uses TRBV30 and TRBJ1-4; no reliable D call. This receptor was taken from a man aged 18-30 years in good health and CMV-seronegative. Sequences were obtained from PBMCs. CDR3 DNA: TGTGCCTGGAGTGTACGCCACTCTAATGAAAAACTGTTTTTT. It encodes CAWSVRHSNEKLFF.